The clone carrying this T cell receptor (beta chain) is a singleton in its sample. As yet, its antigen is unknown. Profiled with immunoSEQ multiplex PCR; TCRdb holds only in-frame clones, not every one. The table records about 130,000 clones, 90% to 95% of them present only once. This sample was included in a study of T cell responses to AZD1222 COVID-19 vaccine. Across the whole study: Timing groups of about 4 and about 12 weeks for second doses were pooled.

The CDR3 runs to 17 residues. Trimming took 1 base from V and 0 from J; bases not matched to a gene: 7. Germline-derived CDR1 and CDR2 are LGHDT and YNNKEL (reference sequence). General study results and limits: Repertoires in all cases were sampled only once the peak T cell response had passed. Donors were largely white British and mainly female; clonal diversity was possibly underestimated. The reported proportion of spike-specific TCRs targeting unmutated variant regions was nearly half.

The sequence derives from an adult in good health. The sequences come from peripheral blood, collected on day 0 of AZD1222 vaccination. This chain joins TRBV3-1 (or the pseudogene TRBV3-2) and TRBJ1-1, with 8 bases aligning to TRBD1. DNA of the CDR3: TGTGCCAGCAGCCAAGGCCTCCCGGGACAGGTGAACACTGAAGCTTTCTTT. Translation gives CASSQGLPGQVNTEAFF.